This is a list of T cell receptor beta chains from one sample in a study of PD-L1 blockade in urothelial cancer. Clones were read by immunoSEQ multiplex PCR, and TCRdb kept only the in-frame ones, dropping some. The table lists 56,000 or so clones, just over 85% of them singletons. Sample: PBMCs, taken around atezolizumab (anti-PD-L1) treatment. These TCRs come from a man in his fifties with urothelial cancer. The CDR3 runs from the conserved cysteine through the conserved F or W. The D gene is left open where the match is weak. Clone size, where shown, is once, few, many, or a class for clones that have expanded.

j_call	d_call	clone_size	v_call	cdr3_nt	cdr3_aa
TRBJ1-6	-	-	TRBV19	TGTGCCAGTAGGGACACGTCGAGCTCCTATAATTCACCCCTCCACTTT	CASRDTSSSYNSPLHF
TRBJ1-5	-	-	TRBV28	TGTGCCAGCAGTTTATGGCGGGGGCCCAATCAGCCCCAGCATTTT	CASSLWRGPNQPQHF
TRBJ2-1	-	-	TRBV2	TGTGCCAGCGGGGGCGGCCCCTACAATGAGCAGTTCTTC	CASGGGPYNEQFF
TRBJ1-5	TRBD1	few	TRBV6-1	TGTGCCAGCAGTGATGTTGCAGGGGGTAGTCAGCCCCAGCATTTT	CASSDVAGGSQPQHF
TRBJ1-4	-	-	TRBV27	TGTGCCAGCAGTCGGGTACGGGACACCATTGAAAAACTGTTTTTT	CASSRVRDTIEKLFF
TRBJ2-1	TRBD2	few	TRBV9	TGTGCCAGCAGCGGATCTTTACTAGCGGGAGGAGGGCAGTTCTTC	CASSGSLLAGGGQFF
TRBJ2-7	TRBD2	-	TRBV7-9	TGTGCCAGCAGCTTTGGGACTAGCGGGCCCGTGGAGCAGTACTTC	CASSFGTSGPVEQYF
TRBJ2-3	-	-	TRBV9	TGTGCCAGCAGCGCTACCGCTAGCACAGATACGCAGTATTTT	CASSATASTDTQYF
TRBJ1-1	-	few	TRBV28	TGTGCCAGCAGTTTATCAGAGGGCGGGGGCACTGAAGCTTTCTTT	CASSLSEGGGTEAFF
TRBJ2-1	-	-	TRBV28	TGTGCCAGCAGTTTGGGGCGGGCCCGGGGGAATGAGCAGTTCTTC	CASSLGRARGNEQFF
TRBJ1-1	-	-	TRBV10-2	TGCGCCAGCAGGGACAGAGGGAACACTGAAGCTTTCTTT	CASRDRGNTEAFF
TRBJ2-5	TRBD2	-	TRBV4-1	TGCGCCAGCAGCCAAGGGGCGGGAGTACTTGAGACCCAGTACTTC	CASSQGAGVLETQYF
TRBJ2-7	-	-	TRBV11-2	TGTGCCAGCAGCTTAGAAGGGGAAACTTTCTACGAGCAGTACTTC	CASSLEGETFYEQYF
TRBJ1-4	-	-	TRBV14	TGTGCCAGCAGCCAAGACTGGGCCCCTCCGTCTGAAAAACTGTTTTTT	CASSQDWAPPSEKLFF
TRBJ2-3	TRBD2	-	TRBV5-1	TGCGCCAGCAGCCCCGCCGCGGGAGCGAGGACAGATACGCAGTATTTT	CASSPAAGARTDTQYF
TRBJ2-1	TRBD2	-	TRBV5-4	TGTGCCAGCAGCTTGACAAGCGGGAGTTTCCATGAGCAGTTCTTC	CASSLTSGSFHEQFF
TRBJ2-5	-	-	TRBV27	TGTGCCAGCAGTTTCGGGGGTACCGTCCGGGAGACCCAGTACTTC	CASSFGGTVRETQYF
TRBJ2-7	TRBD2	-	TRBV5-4	TGTGCCAGCAGCCCGGGACTAGGACTAGCGACCTACGAGCAGTACTTC	CASSPGLGLATYEQYF
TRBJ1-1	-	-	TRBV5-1	TGCGCCAGCAAGGACAGCATGAACACTGAAGCTTTCTTT	CASKDSMNTEAFF
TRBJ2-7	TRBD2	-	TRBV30	TGTGCCTGGAGTGGACTAGCGGGAGCCTACGAGCAGTACTTC	CAWSGLAGAYEQYF
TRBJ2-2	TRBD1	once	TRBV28	TGTGCCAGCAGAAACAGGGGCCCGAACACCGGGGAGCTGTTTTTT	CASRNRGPNTGELFF
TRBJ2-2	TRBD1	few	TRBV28	TGTGCCAGCAGGGAGACAGGGCGCTCGAACACCGGGGAGCTGTTTTTT	CASRETGRSNTGELFF
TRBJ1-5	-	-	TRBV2	TGTGCCAGCAAGCAATCAGGGGACAATCAGCCCCAGCATTTT	CASKQSGDNQPQHF
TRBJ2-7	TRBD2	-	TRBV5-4	TGTGCCAGCAGCAAGGCGGGAGGTGACGAGCAGTACTTC	CASSKAGGDEQYF
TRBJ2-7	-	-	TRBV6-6	TGTGCCAGCAGAGACGGGACTGGCTACGAGCAGTACTTC	CASRDGTGYEQYF
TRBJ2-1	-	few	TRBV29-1	TGCAGCGTTGAAGCGGGACTCCTAGTCTATGAGCAGTTCTTC	CSVEAGLLVYEQFF
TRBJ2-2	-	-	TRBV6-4	TGTGCCAGCAGTGAAGACAGGCGCACCGGGGAGCTGTTTTTT	CASSEDRRTGELFF
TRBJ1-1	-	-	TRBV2	TGTGCCAGCAGTGAAGCTAACACGAACACTGAAGCTTTCTTT	CASSEANTNTEAFF
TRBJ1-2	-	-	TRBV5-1	TGCGCCAGCAGCTTTGGGGCTGGGGGCAACTATGGCTACACCTTC	CASSFGAGGNYGYTF
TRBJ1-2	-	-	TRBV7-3	TGTGCCAGCAGCTTGTTGGGCGACACCCCTCGAGGCTACACCTTC	CASSLLGDTPRGYTF
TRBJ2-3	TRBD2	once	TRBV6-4	TGTGCCAGCAGTGACCGAAGCGGGAGGACAGATACGCAGTATTTT	CASSDRSGRTDTQYF
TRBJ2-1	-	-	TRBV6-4	TGTGCCAGCAGTGTAGGGGGGGATGAGCAGTTCTTC	CASSVGGDEQFF
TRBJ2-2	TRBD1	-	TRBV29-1	TGCAGCGGCCGGGACAGGGGTAGCACCGGGGAGCTGTTTTTT	CSGRDRGSTGELFF
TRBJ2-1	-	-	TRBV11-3	TGTGCCAGCAGCCTCCCACCAGACAATGAGCAGTTCTTC	CASSLPPDNEQFF
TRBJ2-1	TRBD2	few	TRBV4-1	TGCGCCAGCAGCCAAGATCGGAGGGGAGGGGTCCACAATGAGCAGTTCTTC	CASSQDRRGGVHNEQFF
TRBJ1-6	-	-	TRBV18	TGTGCCAGCTCACAATCGGATTCACCCCTCCACTTT	CASSQSDSPLHF
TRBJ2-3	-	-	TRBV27	TGTGCCAGCAGTACCGGGTCTAGCACAGATACGCAGTATTTT	CASSTGSSTDTQYF
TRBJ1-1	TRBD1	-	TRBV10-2	TGCGCCAGCAGTGAGGCAGGGGGAAGGGTGAACACTGAAGCTTTCTTT	CASSEAGGRVNTEAFF
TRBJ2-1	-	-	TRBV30	TGTGCCTGGAGTATAGGGGCAGGGCCCCTCAATGAGCAGTTCTTC	CAWSIGAGPLNEQFF
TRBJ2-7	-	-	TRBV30	TGTGCCTGGAGTATTCAGGGGTGGGAGCAGTACTTC	CAWSIQGWEQYF
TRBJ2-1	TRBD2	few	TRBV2	TGTGCCAGCAGAACCACCCCTAGCGGGTTACTCTTC	CASRTTPSGLLF
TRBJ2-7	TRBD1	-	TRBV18	TGTGCCAGCTCCCGAACAGGGACAGGGACCTACGAGCAGTACTTC	CASSRTGTGTYEQYF
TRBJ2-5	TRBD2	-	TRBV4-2	TGTGCCAGCAGCCAAGAGGTAGCGGGAGAAGGGGAGACCCAGTACTTC	CASSQEVAGEGETQYF
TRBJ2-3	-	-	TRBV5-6	TGTGCCAGCAGCTTGCGAGCGGGCAGCAGGGATACGCAGTATTTT	CASSLRAGSRDTQYF
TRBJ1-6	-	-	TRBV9	TGTGCCAGCAGCGTGTCGGGGGATTATAATTCACCCCTCCACTTT	CASSVSGDYNSPLHF
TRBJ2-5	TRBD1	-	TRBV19	TGTGCCAGTGGCCCGGGGACAGGCACTCCTGTTGAGACCCAGTACTTC	CASGPGTGTPVETQYF
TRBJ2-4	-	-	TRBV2	TGTGCCAGCAGTGGGTCCCGGGACTGGGCCAAAAACATTCAGTACTTC	CASSGSRDWAKNIQYF
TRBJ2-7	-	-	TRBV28	TGTGCCAGCAGTTTATCGGGGTGGTATTACGAGCAGTACTTC	CASSLSGWYYEQYF
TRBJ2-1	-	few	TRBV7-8	TGTGCCAGCAGCTTATCCCAGAACAATGAGCAGTTCTTC	CASSLSQNNEQFF
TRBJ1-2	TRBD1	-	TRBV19	TGTGCCAGTAGTATCTCCAGGGGGCAAGGCTACACCTTC	CASSISRGQGYTF
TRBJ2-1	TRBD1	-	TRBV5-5	TGTGCCAGCAGCTTGGCCCGGGACAGGGGAAATGAGCAGTTCTTC	CASSLARDRGNEQFF
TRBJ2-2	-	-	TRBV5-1	TGCGCCAGCAGCCTTGGGGCAGGCCCCACCGGGGAGCTGTTTTTT	CASSLGAGPTGELFF
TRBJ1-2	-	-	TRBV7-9	TGTGCCAGCGTAAGGTATACAGGGCCCAACTATGGCTACACCTTC	CASVRYTGPNYGYTF
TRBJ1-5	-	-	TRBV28	TGTGCCAGCAGTTTTAATTCTTTGCGGGCCGGGCAGCCCCAGCATTTT	CASSFNSLRAGQPQHF